This entry describes one T cell receptor (beta chain). The clone's antigen remains unknown. No base quality values were provided; no much bigger clone lies one nucleotide off. For CDR1 and CDR2, the germline V gene lists SGHTA and FQGNSA. Unmatched junction bases come to 9, with V trimmed by 5 bases and J by 1 base. From the cysteine up to the phenylalanine, the CDR3 has a length of 16 residues. The DNA shown is the 48-base CDR3, in frame from base 1. The entry originates in a study of somatic mutations in cytotoxic T cells in rheumatoid arthritis (TCRdb year 2017). Some background on the complete study: Before any treatment started and right after they were diagnosed, patients gave peripheral blood samples (30 ml EDTA). To characterize clonality, the study used TCRB deep sequencing while asking whether somatic mutations are carried by expanded CD8+ T-cell clones in newly diagnosed, untreated rheumatoid arthritis. For 55 to 70 rheumatoid arthritis patients and 15 to 20 healthy controls, TCRB deep sequencing was carried out. Some V beta antibody-stained T-cell populations were flow-sorted on a FACSAria II or Sony SH800 at nearly 100% purity, and sorted V beta1+ cells also underwent TCRB sequencing. Patients and controls did not essentially differ in median age, which was nearly identical between the groups.

Genomic DNA underwent TCRB CDR3 sequencing using the immunoSEQ assay. The original pipeline was this. Patient CD8+ clones larger than 1% were compared against published virus-specific TCRB sequences, and only a few matched. Only productive TCRB rearrangements were included in the analyses. A clone was defined by a unique TCRB CDR3 sequence, and clonality was computed as a productive clonality index based on Shannon entropy. The template counts of each clone relative to the total templates per sample were used to calculate repertoire overlap between two samples. Flow cytometry-measured V-gene usage correlated with V-gene usage from TCRB sequencing, with a Spearman r of roughly 0.6. Not all clones reach the TCRdb copy of this immuneACCESS table, which keeps in-frame sequences only. Checked studies attribute under half of the gap to unresolved V genes and leave the rest unexplained. The D gene and trimming were derived from the DNA, and the V and J assignments and clone size from that table. Counted in this sample were roughly 10,000 clones; around nine tenths of them appeared once. Of the sample, around 1% falls within the top ten clones.

Positive magnetic bead selection on an AutoMACS was used to isolate CD4+ and CD8+ cells, with flow cytometry used to check purity. Peripheral blood mononuclear cells were obtained using density gradient separation with Ficoll-Paque PLUS. DNA was extracted from CD4-enriched, CD8-enriched or PBMC samples with Nucleospin Tissue or Tissue XS kits and quantified with a Qubit 2.0 fluorometer. General conclusions and limits of the study: The antigen targets of the expanded CD8+ clones were unknown, and absence from virus-specific databases did not rule out viral specificity. There was no significant difference in CD8+ T-cell clonality between rheumatoid arthritis patients and age-matched healthy controls. The largest CD8+ clone made up more than 20% of CD8+ cells in about an eighth of the 65 patients, and blood and synovial fluid shared several identical CD8+ TCRB sequences. No adjustment for multiple comparisons was made for the slight TRBV07 underrepresentation in patients. In patients, CD8+ clonality rose with age (Spearman r of about 0.53), which was not the case in healthy controls.

The sequence was collected from a woman younger than 35 with rheumatoid arthritis. Sequenced: CD4+ T cells sorted from blood. The rearrangement combines TRBV7-2 with TRBJ1-1, and TRBD1 matches 8 of the central bases. The encoded CDR3 is CASSPQGQGGNTEAFF. The nucleotide sequence reads TGTGCCAGCAGCCCCCAAGGACAGGGTGGGAACACTGAAGCTTTCTTT.